This paragraph reports one T cell receptor (beta chain). What it binds is not known. CDR1 is SNHLY and CDR2 is FYNNEI in the germline V gene. Trimming shortened V by 10 bases and J by 1 base, and 18 bases separated the two germline ends. The CDR3 loop spans 15 amino acids. The data are from a study of cytomegalovirus exposure and HLA in healthy donors. General study findings and limits: TCR beta sequences reportedly predicted most subjects' HLA-A and HLA-B alleles accurately. Likely technical artifact: a cluster of highly shared sequence variants.

Researchers ran the PCR with 60 Vbeta and 13 Jbeta primers. Per the study methods: Per a later analysis, the number of unique TCR beta chains was around 80 million, of which roughly 10 million were shared. Sequencing was performed with immunoSEQ multiplex PCR; in TCRdb, only in-frame clones are kept and a portion is missing. V, J and clone size are those of that table, while D and trimming were read from the DNA. The repertoire consists of around 170,000 clones, with 80% occurring once and the leading ten covering 1%. The material sequenced was PBMCs. The rearrangement links TRBV2 to TRBJ2-3; a possible D gene is TRBD2 (5 bases). The receptor's source is a woman in her fifties or sixties in good health and CMV-seropositive. CDR3 residues: CATRRQRWGTDTQYF. As DNA, the CDR3 is TGTGCCACCAGGCGGCAGCGGTGGGGCACAGATACGCAGTATTTT.